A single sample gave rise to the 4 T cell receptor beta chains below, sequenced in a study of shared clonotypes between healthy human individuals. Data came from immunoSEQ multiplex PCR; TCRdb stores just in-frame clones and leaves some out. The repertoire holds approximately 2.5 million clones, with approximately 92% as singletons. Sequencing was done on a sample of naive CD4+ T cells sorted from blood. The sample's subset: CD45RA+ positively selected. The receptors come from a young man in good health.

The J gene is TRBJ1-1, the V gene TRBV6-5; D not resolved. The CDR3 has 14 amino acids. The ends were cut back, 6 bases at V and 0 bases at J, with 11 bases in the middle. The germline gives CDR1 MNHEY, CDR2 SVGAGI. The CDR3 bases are TGTGCCAGCAGGACCCAAGTTTTGAACACTGAAGCTTTCTTT. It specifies CASRTQVLNTEAFF.

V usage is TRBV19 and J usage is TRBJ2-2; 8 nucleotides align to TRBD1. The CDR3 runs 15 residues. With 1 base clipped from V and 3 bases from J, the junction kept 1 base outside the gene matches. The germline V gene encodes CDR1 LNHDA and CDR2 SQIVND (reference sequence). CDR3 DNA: TGTGCCAGTAGTATAGTGACAGGGGACACCGGGGAGCTGTTTTTT. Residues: CASSIVTGDTGELFF.

The DNA of the CDR3 is TGCGCCAGCAGCACGACTAGCGGGAGGGCAGATACGCAGTATTTT. Its translation is CASSTTSGRADTQYF. The rearrangement links TRBV5-1 to TRBJ2-3; 14 bases are shared with TRBD2. Losses at the gene ends were 4 bases for V and 4 bases for J; bases not matched to a gene: 2. The germline V gene encodes CDR1 SGHRS and CDR2 YFSETQ. The CDR3 sequence is 15 residues long.

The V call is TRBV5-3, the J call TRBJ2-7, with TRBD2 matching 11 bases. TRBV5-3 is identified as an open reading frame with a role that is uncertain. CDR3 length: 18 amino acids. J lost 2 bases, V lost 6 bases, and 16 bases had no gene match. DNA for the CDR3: TGTGCCAGAAATCGCCGCAGGACTAGCGGGTTTAGACCCTACGAGCAGTACTTC. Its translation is CARNRRRTSGFRPYEQYF.